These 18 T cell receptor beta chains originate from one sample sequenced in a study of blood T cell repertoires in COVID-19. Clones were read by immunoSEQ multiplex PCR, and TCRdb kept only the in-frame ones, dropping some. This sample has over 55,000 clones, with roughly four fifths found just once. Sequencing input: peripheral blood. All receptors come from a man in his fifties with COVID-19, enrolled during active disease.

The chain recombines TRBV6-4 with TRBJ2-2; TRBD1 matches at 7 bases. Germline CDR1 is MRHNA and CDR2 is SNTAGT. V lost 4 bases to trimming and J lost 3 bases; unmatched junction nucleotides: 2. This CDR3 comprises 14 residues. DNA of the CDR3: TGTGCCAGCAGTGGTGACAGGGACACCGGGGAGCTGTTTTTT. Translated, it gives CASSGDRDTGELFF.

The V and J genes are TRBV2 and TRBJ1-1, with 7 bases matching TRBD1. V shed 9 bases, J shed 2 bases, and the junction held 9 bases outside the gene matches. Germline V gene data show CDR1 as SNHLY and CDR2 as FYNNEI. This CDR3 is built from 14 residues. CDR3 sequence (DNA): TGTGCCAGTAGTTTAAGACAGGGAAACACTGAAGCTTTCTTT. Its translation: CASSLRQGNTEAFF.

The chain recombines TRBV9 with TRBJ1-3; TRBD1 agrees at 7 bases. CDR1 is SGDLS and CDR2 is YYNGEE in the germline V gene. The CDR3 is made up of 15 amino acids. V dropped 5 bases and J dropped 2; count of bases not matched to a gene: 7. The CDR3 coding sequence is TGTGCCAGCAGTATCACAGGGGCGACTGGAAACACCATATATTTT. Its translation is CASSITGATGNTIYF. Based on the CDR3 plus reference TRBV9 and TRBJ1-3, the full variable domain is DSGVTQTPKHLITATGQRVTLRCSPRSGDLSVYWYQQSLDQGLQFLIQYYNGEERAKGNILERFSAQQFPDLHSELNLSSLELGDSALYFCASSITGATGNTIYFGEGSWLTVV.

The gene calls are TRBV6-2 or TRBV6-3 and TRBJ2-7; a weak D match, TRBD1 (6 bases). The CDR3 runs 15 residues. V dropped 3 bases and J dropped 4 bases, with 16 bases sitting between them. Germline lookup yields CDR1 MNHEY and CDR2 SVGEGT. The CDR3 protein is CASSYLAEGGYEQYF. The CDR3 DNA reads TGTGCCAGCAGTTATCTCGCTGAAGGGGGTTACGAGCAGTACTTC.

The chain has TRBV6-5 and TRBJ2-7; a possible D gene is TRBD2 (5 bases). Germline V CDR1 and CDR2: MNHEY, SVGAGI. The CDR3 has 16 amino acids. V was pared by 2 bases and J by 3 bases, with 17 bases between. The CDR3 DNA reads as TGTGCCAGCAGTTACACATCATCGGGAATTAGCTACGAGCAGTACTTC. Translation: CASSYTSSGISYEQYF.

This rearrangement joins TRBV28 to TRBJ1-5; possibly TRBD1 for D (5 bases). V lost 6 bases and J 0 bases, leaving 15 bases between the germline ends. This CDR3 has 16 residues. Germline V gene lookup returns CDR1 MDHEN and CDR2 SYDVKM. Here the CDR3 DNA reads TGTGCCAGCAGAGAGAGCGGGACTCTTAGCAATCAGCCCCAGCATTTT. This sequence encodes CASRESGTLSNQPQHF.

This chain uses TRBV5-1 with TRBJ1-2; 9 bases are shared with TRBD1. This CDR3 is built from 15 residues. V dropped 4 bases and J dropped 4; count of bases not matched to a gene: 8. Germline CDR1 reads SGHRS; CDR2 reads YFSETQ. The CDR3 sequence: CASSDGTGYSYGYTF. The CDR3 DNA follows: TGCGCCAGCAGCGACGGGACAGGGTATTCCTATGGCTACACCTTC.

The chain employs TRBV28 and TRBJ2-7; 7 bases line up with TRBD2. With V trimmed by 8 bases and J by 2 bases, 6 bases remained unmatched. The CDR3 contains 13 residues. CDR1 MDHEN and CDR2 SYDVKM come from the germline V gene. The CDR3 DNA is TGTGCCAGCGCCCTAGCGGCCGCCTACGAGCAGTACTTC. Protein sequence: CASALAAAYEQYF.

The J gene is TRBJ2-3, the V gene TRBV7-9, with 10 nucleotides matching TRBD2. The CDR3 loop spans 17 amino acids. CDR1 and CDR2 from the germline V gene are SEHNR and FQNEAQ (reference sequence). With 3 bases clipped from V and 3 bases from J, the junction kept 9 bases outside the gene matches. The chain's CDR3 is CASSFALAGERTDTQYF. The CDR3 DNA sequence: TGTGCCAGCAGCTTCGCGCTAGCGGGAGAGAGAACAGATACGCAGTATTTT.

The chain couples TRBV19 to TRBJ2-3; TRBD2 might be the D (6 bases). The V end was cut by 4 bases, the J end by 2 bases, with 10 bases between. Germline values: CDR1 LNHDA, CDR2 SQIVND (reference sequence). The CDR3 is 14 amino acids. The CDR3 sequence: CASSKSGPTDTQYF. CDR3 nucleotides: TGTGCCAGTAGTAAGAGCGGGCCCACAGATACGCAGTATTTT.

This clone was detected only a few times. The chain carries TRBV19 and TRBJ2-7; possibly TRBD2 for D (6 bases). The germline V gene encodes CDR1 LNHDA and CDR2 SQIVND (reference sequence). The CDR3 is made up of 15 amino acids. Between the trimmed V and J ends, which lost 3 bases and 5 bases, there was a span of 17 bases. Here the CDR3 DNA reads TGTGCCAGTAGTATGCCGGGACCCGCGGGACACGAGCAGTACTTC. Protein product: CASSMPGPAGHEQYF.

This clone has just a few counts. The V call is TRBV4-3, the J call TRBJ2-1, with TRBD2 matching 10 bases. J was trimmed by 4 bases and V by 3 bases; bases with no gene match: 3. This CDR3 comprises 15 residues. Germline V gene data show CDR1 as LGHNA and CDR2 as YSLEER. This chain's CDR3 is CASSHQLAGYNEQFF. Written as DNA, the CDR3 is TGCGCCAGCAGCCATCAACTAGCGGGGTACAATGAGCAGTTCTTC.

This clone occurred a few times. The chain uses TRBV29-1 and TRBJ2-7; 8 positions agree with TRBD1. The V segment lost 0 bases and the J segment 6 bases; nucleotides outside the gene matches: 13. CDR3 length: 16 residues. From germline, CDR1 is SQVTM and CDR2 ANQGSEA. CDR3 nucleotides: TGCAGCGTTGAAGATAGTTGGCAGGGGGCGTCATCCGAGCAGTACTTC. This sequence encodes CSVEDSWQGASSEQYF.

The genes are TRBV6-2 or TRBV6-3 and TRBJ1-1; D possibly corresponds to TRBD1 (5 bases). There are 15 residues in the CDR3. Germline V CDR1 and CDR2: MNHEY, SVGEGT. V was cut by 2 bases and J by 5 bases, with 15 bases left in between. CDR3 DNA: TGTGCCAGCAGTTACAATCCCCCCAGGGTTACTGAAGCTTTCTTT. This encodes CASSYNPPRVTEAFF.

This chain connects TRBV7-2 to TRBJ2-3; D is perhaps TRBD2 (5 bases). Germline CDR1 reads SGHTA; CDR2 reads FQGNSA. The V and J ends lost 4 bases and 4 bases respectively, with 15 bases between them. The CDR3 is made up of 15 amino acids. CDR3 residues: CASSYRGFEADTQYF. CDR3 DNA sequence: TGTGCCAGCAGCTATAGAGGGTTCGAGGCAGATACGCAGTATTTT.

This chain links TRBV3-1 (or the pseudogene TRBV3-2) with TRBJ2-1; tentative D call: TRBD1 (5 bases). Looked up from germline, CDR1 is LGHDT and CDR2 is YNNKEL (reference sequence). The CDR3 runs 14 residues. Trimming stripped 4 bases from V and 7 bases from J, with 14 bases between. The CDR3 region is CASSLRGPENEQFF. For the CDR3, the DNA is TGTGCCAGCAGCCTAAGGGGCCCAGAGAATGAGCAGTTCTTC.

Here the CDR3 reads CASSPAGGQETQYF. The DNA for the CDR3 is TGTGCCAGCAGTCCGGCGGGGGGCCAAGAGACCCAGTACTTC. The rearrangement joins TRBV6-2 or TRBV6-3 to TRBJ2-5; 8 positions agree with TRBD2. V dropped 5 bases and J dropped 1; count of bases not matched to a gene: 3. The germline V gene has CDR1 MNHEY and CDR2 SVGEGT. The CDR3 is 14 residues long.

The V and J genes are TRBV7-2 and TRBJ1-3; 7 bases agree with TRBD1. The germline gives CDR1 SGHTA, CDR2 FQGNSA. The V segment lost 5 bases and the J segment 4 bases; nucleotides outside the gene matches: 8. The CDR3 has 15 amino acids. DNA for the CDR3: TGTGCCAGCAGCCCGGACAGGTCGAGAGGAAACACCATATATTTT. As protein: CASSPDRSRGNTIYF.